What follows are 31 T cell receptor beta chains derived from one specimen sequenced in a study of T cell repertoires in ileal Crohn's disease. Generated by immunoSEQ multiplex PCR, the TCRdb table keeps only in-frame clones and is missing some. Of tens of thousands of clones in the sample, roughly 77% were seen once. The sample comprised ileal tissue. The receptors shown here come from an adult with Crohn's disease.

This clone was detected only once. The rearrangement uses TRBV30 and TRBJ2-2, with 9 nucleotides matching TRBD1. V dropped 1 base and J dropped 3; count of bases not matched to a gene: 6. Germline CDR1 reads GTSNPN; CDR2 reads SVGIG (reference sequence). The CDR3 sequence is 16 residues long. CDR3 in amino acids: CAWSGTGAHYTGELFF. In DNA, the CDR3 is TGTGCCTGGAGTGGGACAGGGGCCCATTACACCGGGGAGCTGTTTTTT.

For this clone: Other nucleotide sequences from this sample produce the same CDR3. This CDR3 reads CASSPGQGVLEKLFF. Written as DNA, the CDR3 is TGTGCCAGCTCGCCCGGACAGGGGGTACTTGAAAAACTGTTTTTT. The chain links TRBV18 to TRBJ1-4; 10 nucleotides match TRBD1. There are 15 residues in the CDR3. Germline loops: CDR1 KGHSH, CDR2 LQKENI. V lost 6 bases to trimming and J lost 7 bases; unmatched junction nucleotides: 8.

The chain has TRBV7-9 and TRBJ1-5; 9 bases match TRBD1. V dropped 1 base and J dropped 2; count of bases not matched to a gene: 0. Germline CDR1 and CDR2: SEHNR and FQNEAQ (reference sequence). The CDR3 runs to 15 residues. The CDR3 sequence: CASSLGTGGNQPQHF. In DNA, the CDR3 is TGTGCCAGCAGCTTAGGGACAGGGGGCAATCAGCCCCAGCATTTT.

CDR3 nucleotides: TGCGCCAGCAGCGAGGGGACAGGAGTTTACGAGCAGTACTTC. Protein sequence: CASSEGTGVYEQYF. The chain links TRBV5-1 to TRBJ2-7; 8 bases are shared with TRBD1. The V segment lost 4 bases and the J segment 4 bases; nucleotides outside the gene matches: 7. Germline V lookup: CDR1 SGHRS, CDR2 YFSETQ. This CDR3 contains 14 residues.

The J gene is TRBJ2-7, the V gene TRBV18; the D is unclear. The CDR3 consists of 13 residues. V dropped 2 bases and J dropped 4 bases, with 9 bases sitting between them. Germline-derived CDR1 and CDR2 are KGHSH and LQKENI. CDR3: CASSPSRAYEQYF. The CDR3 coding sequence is TGTGCCAGCTCACCAAGTCGAGCTTACGAGCAGTACTTC.

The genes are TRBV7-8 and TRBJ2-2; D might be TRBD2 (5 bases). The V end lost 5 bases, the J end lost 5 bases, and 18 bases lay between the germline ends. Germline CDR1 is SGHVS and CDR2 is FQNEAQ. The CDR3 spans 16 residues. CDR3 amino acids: CASSRQRGMGTGELFF. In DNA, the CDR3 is TGTGCCAGCAGCCGTCAACGAGGGATGGGAACCGGGGAGCTGTTTTTT. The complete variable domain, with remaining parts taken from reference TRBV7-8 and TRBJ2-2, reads GAGVSQSPRYKVAKRGQDVALRCDPISGHVSLFWYQQALGQGPEFLTYFQNEAQLDKSGLPSDRFFAERPEGSVSTLKIQRTQQEDSAVYLCASSRQRGMGTGELFFGEGSRLTVL.

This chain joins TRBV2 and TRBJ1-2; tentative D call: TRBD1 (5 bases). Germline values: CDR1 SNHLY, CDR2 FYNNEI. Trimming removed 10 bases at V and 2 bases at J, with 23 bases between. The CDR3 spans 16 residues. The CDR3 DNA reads TGTGCCAAGCCTGCACCTACTGGCAGGGCCAACTATGGCTACACCTTC. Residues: CAKPAPTGRANYGYTF.

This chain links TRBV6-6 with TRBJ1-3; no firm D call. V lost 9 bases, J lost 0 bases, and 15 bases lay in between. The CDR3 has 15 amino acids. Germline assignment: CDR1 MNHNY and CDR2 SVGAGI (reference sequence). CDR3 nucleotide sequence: TGTGCCAGTAACATTGGTACCAGCTCTGGAAACACCATATATTTT. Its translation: CASNIGTSSGNTIYF.

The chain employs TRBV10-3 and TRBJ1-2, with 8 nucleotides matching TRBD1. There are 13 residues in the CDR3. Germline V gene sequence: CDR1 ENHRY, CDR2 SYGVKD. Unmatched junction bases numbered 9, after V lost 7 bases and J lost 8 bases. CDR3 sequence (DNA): TGTGCCATCACTCAGGACAGGGAGGGAGGCTACACCTTC. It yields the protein CAITQDREGGYTF.

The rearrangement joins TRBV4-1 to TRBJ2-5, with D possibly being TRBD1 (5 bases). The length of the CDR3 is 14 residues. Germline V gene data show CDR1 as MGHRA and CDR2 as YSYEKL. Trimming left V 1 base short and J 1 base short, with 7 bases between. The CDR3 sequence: CASSQADSQETQYF. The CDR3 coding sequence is TGCGCCAGCAGCCAAGCCGACAGCCAAGAGACCCAGTACTTC.

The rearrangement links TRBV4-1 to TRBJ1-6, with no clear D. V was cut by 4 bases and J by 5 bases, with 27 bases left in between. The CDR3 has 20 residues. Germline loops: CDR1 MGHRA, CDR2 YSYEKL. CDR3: CASSRRHSDGSDPHNSPLHF. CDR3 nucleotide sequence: TGCGCCAGCAGCCGACGACACTCCGACGGTAGCGACCCCCATAATTCACCCCTCCACTTT.

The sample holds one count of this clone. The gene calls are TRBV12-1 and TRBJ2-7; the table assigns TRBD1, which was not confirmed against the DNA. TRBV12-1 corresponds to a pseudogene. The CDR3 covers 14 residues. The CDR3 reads CASSYRDRASEQYF. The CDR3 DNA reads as TGTGCCAGCAGCTACCGGGACAGGGCGTCCGAGCAGTACTTC.

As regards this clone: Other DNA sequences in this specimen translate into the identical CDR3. CDR3 protein: CASSLQGPYGYTF. As DNA, the CDR3 is TGTGCCAGCAGCCTACAGGGACCCTATGGCTACACCTTC. The V and J genes are TRBV5-6 and TRBJ1-2; D is possibly TRBD1 (6 bases). The germline V gene has CDR1 SGHDT and CDR2 YYEEEE. This CDR3 is built from 13 residues. V lost 4 bases, J lost 4 bases, and 11 bases lay in between.

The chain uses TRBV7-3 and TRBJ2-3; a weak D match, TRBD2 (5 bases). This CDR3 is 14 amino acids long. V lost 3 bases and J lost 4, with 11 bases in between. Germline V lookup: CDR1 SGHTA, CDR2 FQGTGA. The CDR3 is CASSFAGTADTQYF. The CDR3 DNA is TGTGCCAGCAGCTTCGCGGGCACAGCAGATACGCAGTATTTT.

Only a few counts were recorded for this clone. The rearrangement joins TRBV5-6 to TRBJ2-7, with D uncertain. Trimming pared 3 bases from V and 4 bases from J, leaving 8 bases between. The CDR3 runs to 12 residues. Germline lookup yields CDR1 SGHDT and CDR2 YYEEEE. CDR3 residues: CASSWARYEQYF. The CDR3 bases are TGTGCCAGCAGCTGGGCCCGTTACGAGCAGTACTTC. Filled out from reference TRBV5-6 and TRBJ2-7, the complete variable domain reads DAGVTQSPTHLIKTRGQQVTLRCSPKSGHDTVSWYQQALGQGPQFIFQYYEEEERQRGNFPDRFSGHQFPNYSSELNVNALLLGDSALYLCASSWARYEQYFGPGTRLTVT.

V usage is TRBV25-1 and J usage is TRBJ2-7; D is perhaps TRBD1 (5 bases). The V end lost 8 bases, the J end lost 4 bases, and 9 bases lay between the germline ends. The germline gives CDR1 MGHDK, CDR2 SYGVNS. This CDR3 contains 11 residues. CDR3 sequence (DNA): TGTGCCAGCTCAGACAGTTACGAGCAGTACTTC. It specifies CASSDSYEQYF.

The CDR3: CASSLSWGGAWDEQFF. The CDR3 DNA is TGTGCCAGCAGTTTATCTTGGGGGGGGGCGTGGGATGAGCAGTTCTTC. The chain couples TRBV27 to TRBJ2-1; D is perhaps TRBD2 (7 bases). The germline CDR1 and CDR2 sequences are MNHEY and SMNVEV (reference sequence). Trimming removed 0 bases from V and 8 bases from J, with 17 bases in between. This CDR3 is 16 amino acids long.

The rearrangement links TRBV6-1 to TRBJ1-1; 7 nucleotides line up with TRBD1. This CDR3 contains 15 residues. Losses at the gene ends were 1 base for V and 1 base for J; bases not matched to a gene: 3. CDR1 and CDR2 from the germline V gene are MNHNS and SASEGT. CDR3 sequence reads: CASSEVPGGNTEAFF. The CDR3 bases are TGTGCCAGCAGTGAAGTTCCAGGGGGGAACACTGAAGCTTTCTTT.

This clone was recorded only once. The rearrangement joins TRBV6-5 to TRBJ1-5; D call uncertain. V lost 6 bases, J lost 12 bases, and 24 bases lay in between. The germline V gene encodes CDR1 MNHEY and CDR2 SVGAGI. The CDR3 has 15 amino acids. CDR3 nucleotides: TGTGCCAGCAGCCCTAAGGTCCAGGCCCTTCCACTCCAGCATTTT. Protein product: CASSPKVQALPLQHF.

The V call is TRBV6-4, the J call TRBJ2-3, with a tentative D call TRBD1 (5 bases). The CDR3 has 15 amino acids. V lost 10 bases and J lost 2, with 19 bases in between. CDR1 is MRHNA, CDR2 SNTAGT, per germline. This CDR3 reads CAIKRDRGFTDTQYF. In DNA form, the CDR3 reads TGTGCCATCAAAAGGGATAGGGGATTCACAGATACGCAGTATTTT.

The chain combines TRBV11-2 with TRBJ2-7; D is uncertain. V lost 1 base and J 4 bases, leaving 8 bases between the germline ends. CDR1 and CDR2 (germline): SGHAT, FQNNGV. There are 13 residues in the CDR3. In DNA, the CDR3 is TGTGCCAGCAGCTTAGTCTTAGCTTACGAGCAGTACTTC. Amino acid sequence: CASSLVLAYEQYF.

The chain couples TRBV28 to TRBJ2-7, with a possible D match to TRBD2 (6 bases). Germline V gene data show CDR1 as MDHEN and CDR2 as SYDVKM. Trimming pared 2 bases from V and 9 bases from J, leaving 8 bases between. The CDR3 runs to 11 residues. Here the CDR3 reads CASSLAGRQYF. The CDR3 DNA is TGTGCCAGCAGTTTAGCCGGGAGGCAGTACTTC.

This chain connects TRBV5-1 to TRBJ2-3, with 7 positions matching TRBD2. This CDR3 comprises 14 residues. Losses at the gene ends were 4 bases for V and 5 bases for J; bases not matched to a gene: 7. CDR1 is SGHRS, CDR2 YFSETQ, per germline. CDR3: CASSATSFGDTQYF. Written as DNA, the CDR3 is TGCGCCAGCAGCGCGACTAGCTTCGGAGATACGCAGTATTTT.

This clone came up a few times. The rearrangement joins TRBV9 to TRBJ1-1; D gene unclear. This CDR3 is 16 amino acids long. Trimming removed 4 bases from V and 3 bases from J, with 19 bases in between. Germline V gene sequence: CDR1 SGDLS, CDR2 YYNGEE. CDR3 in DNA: TGTGCCAGCAGCCCTATACATCTGACGAGGGACACTGAAGCTTTCTTT. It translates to CASSPIHLTRDTEAFF.

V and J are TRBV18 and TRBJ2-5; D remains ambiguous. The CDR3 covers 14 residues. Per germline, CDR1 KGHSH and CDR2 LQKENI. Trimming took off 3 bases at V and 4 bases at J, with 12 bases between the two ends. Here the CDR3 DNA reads TGTGCCAGCTCACCTCACCCCAGGTCAGAGACCCAGTACTTC. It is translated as CASSPHPRSETQYF. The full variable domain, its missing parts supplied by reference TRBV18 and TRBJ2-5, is NAGVMQNPRHLVRRRGQEARLRCSPMKGHSHVYWYRQLPEEGLKFMVYLQKENIIDESGMPKERFSAEFPKEGPSILRIQQVVRGDSAAYFCASSPHPRSETQYFGPGTRLLVL.

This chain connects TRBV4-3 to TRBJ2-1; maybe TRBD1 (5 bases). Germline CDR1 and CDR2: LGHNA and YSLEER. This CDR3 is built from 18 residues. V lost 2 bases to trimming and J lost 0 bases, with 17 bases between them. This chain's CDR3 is CASSQLGRGRSSYNEQFF. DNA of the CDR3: TGCGCCAGCAGCCAACTGGGTAGGGGCCGGAGCTCCTACAATGAGCAGTTCTTC.

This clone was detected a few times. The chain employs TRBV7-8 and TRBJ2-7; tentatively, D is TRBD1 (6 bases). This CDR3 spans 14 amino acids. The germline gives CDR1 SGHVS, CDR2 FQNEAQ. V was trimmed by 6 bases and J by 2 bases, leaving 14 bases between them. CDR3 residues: CASRPTGSTYEQYF. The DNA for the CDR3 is TGTGCCAGCAGACCGACAGGATCGACCTACGAGCAGTACTTC. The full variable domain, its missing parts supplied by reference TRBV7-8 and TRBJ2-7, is GAGVSQSPRYKVAKRGQDVALRCDPISGHVSLFWYQQALGQGPEFLTYFQNEAQLDKSGLPSDRFFAERPEGSVSTLKIQRTQQEDSAVYLCASRPTGSTYEQYFGPGTRLTVT.

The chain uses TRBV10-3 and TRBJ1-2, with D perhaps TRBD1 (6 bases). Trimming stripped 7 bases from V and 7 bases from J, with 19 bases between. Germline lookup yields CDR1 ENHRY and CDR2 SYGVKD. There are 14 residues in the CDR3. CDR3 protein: CAITNRDTGSGYTF. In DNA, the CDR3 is TGTGCCATCACTAACAGGGACACAGGATCTGGCTACACCTTC.

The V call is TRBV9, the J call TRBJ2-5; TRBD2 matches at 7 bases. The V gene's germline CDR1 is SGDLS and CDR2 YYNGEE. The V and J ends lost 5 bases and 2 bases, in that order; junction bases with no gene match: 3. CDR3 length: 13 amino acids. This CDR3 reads CASSRGGQETQYF. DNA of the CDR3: TGTGCCAGCAGTCGGGGAGGGCAAGAGACCCAGTACTTC.

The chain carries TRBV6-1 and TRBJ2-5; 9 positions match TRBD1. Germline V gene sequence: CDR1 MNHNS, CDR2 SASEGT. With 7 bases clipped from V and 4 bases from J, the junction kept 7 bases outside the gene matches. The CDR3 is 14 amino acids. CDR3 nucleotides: TGTGCCAGCACCCTAGGACAGGGGCGAGAGACCCAGTACTTC. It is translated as CASTLGQGRETQYF.

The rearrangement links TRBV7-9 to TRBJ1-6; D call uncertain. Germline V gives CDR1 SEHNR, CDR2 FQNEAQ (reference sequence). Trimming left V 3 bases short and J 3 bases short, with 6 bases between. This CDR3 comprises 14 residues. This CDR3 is CASSFNSYNSPLHF. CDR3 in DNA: TGTGCCAGCAGCTTTAATAGCTATAATTCACCCCTCCACTTT.